This T cell receptor (beta chain) was recovered during a study of neurological immune-mediated disorders. Looking at the study overall: About 90% of the 34 multiple sclerosis patients had relapsing-remitting disease; 3 had secondary progressive.

This CDR3 region has 18 residues. The germline V gene encodes CDR1 SGHDN and CDR2 FVKESK. V lost 0 bases and J lost 0; bases outside the gene matches: 4. This clonotype was recorded at least ten times. Its cognate antigen is unknown. Whole-study findings and limits: The expanded clones of different subjects shared no CDR3 amino acid sequences (suggesting private repertoires in all groups).

The cDNA came from 5'RACE with 10-nucleotide random UMIs. TCRdb passed the 5' RACE reads through MiXCR, listing each CDR3 protein once. The sample yields more than 60,000 distinct CDR3 sequences, 3.5% to 4.5% seen once. Sequenced input: PBMCs. V and J are TRBV14 and TRBJ2-5, with 13 nucleotides matching TRBD2. This sequence originates from a woman in her forties or fifties with multiple sclerosis. CDR3 loop: CASSQDLTSGRNQETQYF. The CDR3 nucleotides are TGTGCCAGCAGCCAAGATCTGACTAGCGGGAGGAACCAAGAGACCCAGTACTTC.